This entry lists 28 T cell receptor beta chains sequenced from one sample in a study of cytomegalovirus exposure and HLA in healthy donors. PCR primers comprised 60 Vbeta and 13 Jbeta primers. Produced via immunoSEQ multiplex PCR; TCRdb's table is partial and in-frame only. The sample records around 120,000 clones, more than 70% being singletons. The sample comprised PBMCs. These TCRs come from a middle-aged man in good health and CMV-seropositive.

The chain combines TRBV6-6 with TRBJ2-2, with 7 bases matching TRBD1. This CDR3 is built from 15 residues. The junction had 6 bases not matched to a gene; V was cut back by 2 bases and J by 6 bases. Germline V lookup: CDR1 MNHNY, CDR2 SVGAGI (reference sequence). In DNA form, the CDR3 reads TGTGCCAGCAGTTACCCCAAGACAGGGCCCGGGGAGCTGTTTTTT. Its translation: CASSYPKTGPGELFF.

V and J are TRBV27 and TRBJ2-5; 14 nucleotides align to TRBD2. This CDR3 region has 16 residues. CDR1 and CDR2 from the germline V gene are MNHEY and SMNVEV (reference sequence). The V gene end was trimmed by 5 bases and the J gene end by 2 bases; junction bases not matched to a gene: 4. This CDR3 is CASSTRLAGGQETQYF. The CDR3 DNA reads as TGTGCCAGCAGTACCCGACTAGCGGGAGGGCAAGAGACCCAGTACTTC.

This clone has a handful of counts. The V and J genes are TRBV5-8 and TRBJ2-3; possibly TRBD2 for D (6 bases). V dropped 6 bases and J dropped 1 base, with 15 bases sitting between them. CDR3 length: 15 amino acids. The germline CDR1 and CDR2 sequences are SGHTS and YDEGEE. In DNA, the CDR3 is TGTGCCAGCACCCCAGGTCGGAGGGGCACAGATACGCAGTATTTT. Translation: CASTPGRRGTDTQYF.

This clone came up once. This sequence joins TRBV5-4 and TRBJ2-7; 10 nucleotides match TRBD1. CDR1 is SGHNT and CDR2 is YYREEE in the germline V gene (reference sequence). V shed 3 bases and J 3 bases; nucleotides not matched to a gene: 3. The CDR3 runs 14 residues. The CDR3 DNA follows: TGTGCCAGCAGCTCGGGACAGGGGAGCTACGAGCAGTACTTC. The encoded protein is CASSSGQGSYEQYF.

Here the CDR3 reads CASSARSEHDTQYF. CDR3 sequence (DNA): TGTGCCAGCAGTGCCCGGTCTGAGCATGATACGCAGTATTTT. The V gene is TRBV2, the J gene TRBJ2-3; no clear D gene. CDR1 and CDR2 from the germline V gene are SNHLY and FYNNEI. The CDR3 totals 14 residues. V was cut by 4 bases and J by 6 bases, with 14 bases left in between.

Turning to this clone: Mismatch with germline at one junction end may stem from a read error. The chain joins TRBV5-1 to TRBJ1-1; no firm D call. The CDR3 is 11 residues long. CDR1 and CDR2 (germline): SGHRS, YFSETQ. CDR3 DNA sequence: TGCGCCAGCACCTTGGACGGTGAAGCTTTCTTT. Translating it yields CASTLDGEAFF.

This clone turned up a few times. J is TRBJ1-2 and V is TRBV13, with 10 bases fitting TRBD1. The V gene end was trimmed by 5 bases and the J gene end by 1 base; junction bases not matched to a gene: 13. CDR3 length: 18 amino acids. In germline, CDR1 is PRHDT, CDR2 FYEKMQ (reference sequence). CDR3 loop: CASSPAWDRGNFNYGYTF. Here the CDR3 DNA reads TGTGCCAGCAGCCCTGCCTGGGACAGGGGCAACTTTAACTATGGCTACACCTTC.

This clone was picked up a small number of times. The V call is TRBV27, the J call TRBJ2-5; tentatively, D is TRBD1 (5 bases). The length of the CDR3 is 13 residues. The germline V gene has CDR1 MNHEY and CDR2 SMNVEV (reference sequence). Deletions cut 2 bases from V and 1 base from J, with 5 bases between. CDR3 amino acids: CASSLRGQETQYF. The DNA for the CDR3 is TGTGCCAGCAGTTTAAGGGGCCAAGAGACCCAGTACTTC.

The chain recombines TRBV27 with TRBJ2-7; D possibly corresponds to TRBD1 (6 bases). CDR1 and CDR2 (germline): MNHEY, SMNVEV (reference sequence). There are 15 residues in the CDR3. Between the trimmed V and J ends, which lost 8 bases and 1 base, there was a span of 18 bases. This CDR3 reads CASARGRGLSYEQYF. CDR3 coding DNA: TGTGCCAGCGCCCGGGGCAGGGGTCTTTCCTACGAGCAGTACTTC.

This chain connects TRBV19 to TRBJ2-5, with 11 bases matching TRBD2. Looked up from germline, CDR1 is LNHDA and CDR2 is SQIVND (reference sequence). The CDR3 consists of 16 residues. V trimming: 4 bases; J trimming: 3 bases; junction bases outside the gene matches: 7. DNA of the CDR3: TGTGCCAGTAGTACTCCGGGACTAGCGGCTGAAGAGACCCAGTACTTC. This sequence encodes CASSTPGLAAEETQYF.

The chain recombines TRBV28 with TRBJ2-5; 7 nucleotides line up with TRBD2. The J call may not be correct, given that the DNA end is closer to TRBJ2-7. From germline, CDR1 is MDHEN and CDR2 SYDVKM. CDR3 length: 15 amino acids. CDR3 DNA sequence: TGTGCCAGCAGCCCGAGCGGGACCCGGACCTACGAGCAGTACTTC. Its translation: CASSPSGTRTYEQYF.

Concerning this clone itself: The same CDR3 can be traced to other DNA sequences in this sample. V gene TRBV4-1 combines with J gene TRBJ2-7; 7 bases agree with TRBD1. Germline lookup yields CDR1 MGHRA and CDR2 YSYEKL. This CDR3 is 15 amino acids long. With 8 bases clipped from V and 5 bases from J, the junction kept 15 bases outside the gene matches. DNA of the CDR3: TGCGCCAGCGCGCAGAGAGGACAGGAGGCCCACGAGCAGTACTTC. Protein product: CASAQRGQEAHEQYF.

The gene calls are TRBV5-4 and TRBJ1-1, with unresolved D. Germline V CDR1 and CDR2: SGHNT, YYREEE (reference sequence). This CDR3 has 14 amino acids. Between the trimmed V and J ends, which lost 4 bases and 0 bases, there was a span of 10 bases. CDR3 nucleotide sequence: TGTGCCAGCAGCCCCGGGAAGATGAACACTGAAGCTTTCTTT. Amino acids: CASSPGKMNTEAFF.

J is TRBJ2-6 and V is TRBV6-6; no reliable D call. Germline V gene lookup returns CDR1 MNHNY and CDR2 SVGAGI (reference sequence). The CDR3 totals 16 residues. Trimming cost V 4 bases and J 0 bases, with 10 bases left between them. The CDR3 region is CASSSEVFSGANVLTF. CDR3 nucleotide sequence: TGTGCCAGCAGTTCCGAGGTTTTCTCTGGGGCCAACGTCCTGACTTTC.

The V and J genes are TRBV4-3 and TRBJ2-2; TRBD1 agrees at 7 bases. This CDR3 region has 17 residues. The germline CDR1 and CDR2 sequences are LGHNA and YSLEER. Trimming removed 2 bases from V and 1 base from J; junction bases left unmatched: 7. DNA for the CDR3: TGCGCCAGCAGCCAAACTAGGGGGCGCGTGAACACCGGGGAGCTGTTTTTT. Encoded protein: CASSQTRGRVNTGELFF.

The V and J genes are TRBV7-2 and TRBJ2-5, with a tentative D call TRBD2 (6 bases). The CDR3 covers 15 residues. V lost 5 bases and J lost 1, with 14 bases in between. Germline V gives CDR1 SGHTA, CDR2 FQGNSA. The CDR3 DNA is TGTGCCAGCAGCGCGGAGGGACGGATCCAAGAGACCCAGTACTTC. This codes for CASSAEGRIQETQYF.

This clone was seen more than once but under ten times. The chain joins TRBV19 to TRBJ2-7, with 8 bases aligning to TRBD2. This CDR3 spans 14 amino acids. Trimming at V came to 6 bases and at J to 4 bases, leaving 8 bases not matched to a gene. From germline, CDR1 is LNHDA and CDR2 SQIVND (reference sequence). The DNA for the CDR3 is TGTGCCAGTAGCCGCGGGGGGAGTACTTACGAGCAGTACTTC. This sequence encodes CASSRGGSTYEQYF.

The V and J genes are TRBV18 and TRBJ2-1, with a weak D call TRBD2 (6 bases). The germline CDR1 and CDR2 sequences are KGHSH and LQKENI. The CDR3 sequence is 16 residues long. V was cut by 8 bases and J by 6 bases, with 23 bases left in between. Here the CDR3 reads CASTLGTPRVGNEQFF. CDR3 nucleotide sequence: TGTGCCAGCACCCTTGGGACTCCAAGAGTCGGCAATGAGCAGTTCTTC.

This clone appeared a few times. Within the sample, other DNA sequences also encode this same CDR3. CDR3 bases: TGTGCCAGCAGTACCGGGGGGGCTTACGAGCAGTACTTC. This encodes CASSTGGAYEQYF. The chain combines TRBV11-2 with TRBJ2-7, with 8 bases matching TRBD2. After removal of 6 bases from V and 4 bases from J, the junction contained 5 bases not matched to a gene. The CDR3 contains 13 residues. Germline lookup yields CDR1 SGHAT and CDR2 FQNNGV.

This rearrangement joins TRBV13 to TRBJ2-7; TRBD1 agrees at 7 bases. Looked up from germline, CDR1 is PRHDT and CDR2 is FYEKMQ (reference sequence). CDR3 length: 15 residues. Germline trimming cut 0 bases from V and 4 bases from J; bases unmatched to any gene: 6. The CDR3 protein is CASSLGGRGIYEQYF. In DNA, the CDR3 is TGTGCCAGCAGCTTAGGAGGCAGGGGGATTTACGAGCAGTACTTC.

This rearrangement joins TRBV4-1 to TRBJ2-7, with TRBD1 as a possible D gene (7 bases). The CDR3 sequence is 15 residues long. Germline CDR1 is MGHRA and CDR2 is YSYEKL. Deletions cut 6 bases from V and 0 bases from J, with 15 bases between. The CDR3 DNA reads as TGCGCCAGCAGAAGGGGGCCGGGGGCCTCCTACGAGCAGTACTTC. Encoded protein: CASRRGPGASYEQYF.

The V call is TRBV11-2, the J call TRBJ1-3, with 10 bases identical to TRBD1. Germline V gene lookup returns CDR1 SGHAT and CDR2 FQNNGV. With V trimmed by 1 base and J by 1 base, 4 bases remained unmatched. This CDR3 comprises 17 residues. Here the CDR3 DNA reads TGTGCCAGCAGCTTAGGAGGACAGGGGGGGTCTGGAAACACCATATATTTT. Residues: CASSLGGQGGSGNTIYF.

This clone was seen more than once but under ten times. The DNA for the CDR3 is TGTGCCAGCAGTTACCTAGGTGCGCTTTCCGGGGCCAACGTCCTGACTTTC. Residues: CASSYLGALSGANVLTF. The V call is TRBV28, the J call TRBJ2-6; D not certain. Germline V gives CDR1 MDHEN, CDR2 SYDVKM. V shed 4 bases and J shed 4 bases, with 17 bases lying between them. The CDR3 is made up of 17 amino acids.

This clone was observed once. The V call is TRBV2, the J call TRBJ2-1; TRBD2 matches at 8 bases. V dropped 5 bases and J dropped 9; count of bases not matched to a gene: 12. The length of the CDR3 is 15 residues. Germline V gene sequence: CDR1 SNHLY, CDR2 FYNNEI. CDR3 region: CASSWYSGAAAEQFF. CDR3 in DNA: TGTGCCAGCAGTTGGTATAGCGGGGCCGCCGCTGAGCAGTTCTTC.

The chain has TRBV6-5 and TRBJ2-7, with 10 bases that match TRBD1. Germline-derived CDR1 and CDR2 are MNHEY and SVGAGI. The CDR3 runs 15 residues. The J segment lost 2 bases and the V segment lost 3 bases, leaving 4 bases of the junction unmatched. CDR3 sequence (DNA): TGTGCCAGCAGTTATGGGACAGGGGAAACCTACGAGCAGTACTTC. This translates into CASSYGTGETYEQYF.

Only a few counts were recorded for this clone. The V call is TRBV4-3, the J call TRBJ2-4; 8 bases fit TRBD1. Looked up from germline, CDR1 is LGHNA and CDR2 is YSLEER. With 4 bases clipped from V and 8 bases from J, the junction kept 4 bases outside the gene matches. There are 13 residues in the CDR3. The CDR3 protein is CASSPTGAYIQYF. In DNA, the CDR3 is TGCGCCAGCAGCCCGACAGGGGCGTACATTCAGTACTTC.

This clone was picked up a small number of times. This rearrangement joins TRBV11-2 to TRBJ1-2; tentative D call: TRBD1 (5 bases). The V and J ends lost 3 bases and 8 bases respectively, with 19 bases between them. The CDR3 is 15 residues long. Per the germline V gene, CDR1 is SGHAT and CDR2 is FQNNGV. DNA of the CDR3: TGTGCCAGCAGCTTTACAGGAATGCCTTATTACGGCTACACCTTC. Residues: CASSFTGMPYYGYTF.

The rearrangement joins TRBV11-2 to TRBJ2-3, with 8 nucleotides matching TRBD2. The V and J ends lost 0 bases and 6 bases, in that order; junction bases with no gene match: 11. This CDR3 spans 17 amino acids. CDR1 is SGHAT, CDR2 FQNNGV, per germline. For the CDR3, the DNA is TGTGCCAGCAGCTTAGATGGGCGGGGGGACCTCATGGATACGCAGTATTTT. This sequence encodes CASSLDGRGDLMDTQYF.